A selection of T cell receptor beta chains follows, all from one sample in a study of cytomegalovirus exposure and HLA in healthy donors. The assay was immunoSEQ multiplex PCR, and TCRdb's table has in-frame clones only and misses some. The sample carries some 130,000 clones, approximately 85% recorded once. Source material: PBMCs. Receptor source: a male donor in good health and CMV-seropositive. Each CDR3 is given with its conserved first and last residue. The size entry is marked missing in some rows and otherwise reads once, few, many or a size class.

CDR3 protein: CSVLDSGRATGELFF
clone size: -
V gene: TRBV29-1

CDR3 protein: CAWSSGVSDYEQYF
clone size: few
V gene: TRBV30

CDR3 protein: CASSLSGGAGPYEQYF
clone size: -
V gene: TRBV27

CDR3 protein: CASSWGQGSTDTQYF
clone size: -
V gene: TRBV5-4

CDR3 protein: CASSRSTGEGYGYTF
clone size: -
V gene: TRBV4-2

CDR3 protein: CASRELASSTDTQYF
clone size: -
V gene: TRBV2

CDR3 protein: CASSSDRDTGELFF
clone size: -
V gene: TRBV11-3

CDR3 protein: CASKRMNTEAFF
clone size: -
V gene: TRBV6-6

CDR3 protein: CASSVILAGGKDEQFF
clone size: -
V gene: TRBV9

CDR3 protein: CASSQGQSPFEKLFF
clone size: -
V gene: TRBV11-2

CDR3 protein: CASSAGRQGANEKLFF
clone size: -
V gene: TRBV9

CDR3 protein: CASSVVAGAGTDTQYF
clone size: -
V gene: TRBV9

CDR3 protein: CASSDGDSDEQFF
clone size: many
V gene: TRBV6-4

CDR3 protein: CSVGTGGYGTQYF
clone size: -
V gene: TRBV29-1

CDR3 protein: CASSLRAGGNLEQFF
clone size: -
V gene: TRBV27

CDR3 protein: CASSLASGSAGELFF
clone size: -
V gene: TRBV5-1

CDR3 protein: CASSQEGREDGYTF
clone size: -
V gene: TRBV4-2

CDR3 protein: CASSLRGMSGANVLTF
clone size: -
V gene: TRBV28

CDR3 protein: CASSPGTTVNYGYTF
clone size: -
V gene: TRBV5-1

CDR3 protein: CASSIERFNCGYTF
clone size: -
V gene: TRBV19

CDR3 protein: CASSFWNQGRQPQHF
clone size: -
V gene: TRBV5-1

CDR3 protein: CASSLGGLAGVLSGELFF
clone size: -
V gene: TRBV7-8

CDR3 protein: CASSTLAGVGNEQFF
clone size: once
V gene: TRBV19

CDR3 protein: CASSSTDRYNQPQHF
clone size: -
V gene: TRBV5-6

CDR3 protein: CASSSAWGGGYGYTF
clone size: -
V gene: TRBV27

CDR3 protein: CASSLTVHPNTEAFF
clone size: -
V gene: TRBV5-5

CDR3 protein: CATRKTGGTGELFF
clone size: -
V gene: TRBV15

CDR3 protein: CASSIRRGANEKLFF
clone size: -
V gene: TRBV19

CDR3 protein: CASSQGARVEKLFF
clone size: -
V gene: TRBV19

CDR3 protein: CASFDFFAGELFF
clone size: few
V gene: TRBV10-2

CDR3 protein: CASGQGPWGQLGSEQYF
clone size: -
V gene: TRBV12-5

CDR3 protein: CASSLTGPGANVLTF
clone size: -
V gene: TRBV27

CDR3 protein: CASSLDRENEQYF
clone size: -
V gene: TRBV7-8

CDR3 protein: CASRTEQAMNTEAFF
clone size: -
V gene: TRBV5-1

CDR3 protein: CASSVDGRGYTF
clone size: -
V gene: TRBV9

CDR3 protein: CASSKASGRHNYEQYF
clone size: -
V gene: TRBV28

CDR3 protein: CASSFVSQGGYTF
clone size: -
V gene: TRBV5-1

CDR3 protein: CSSLPLATNYGYTF
clone size: once
V gene: TRBV7-9

CDR3 protein: CASSADPQPNTEAFF
clone size: few
V gene: TRBV5-4

CDR3 protein: CASSPRSGLRTDTQYF
clone size: -
V gene: TRBV11-1

CDR3 protein: CASSSWRTQETQYF
clone size: -
V gene: TRBV19

CDR3 protein: CASSPPRGQNTGELFF
clone size: -
V gene: TRBV18

CDR3 protein: CSARRDRGLDEQFF
clone size: -
V gene: TRBV29-1

CDR3 protein: CAWSVRRGDGEQFF
clone size: -
V gene: TRBV30

CDR3 protein: CASGPGGDQPQHF
clone size: -
V gene: TRBV6-5

CDR3 protein: CASSPDTAYEQYF
clone size: -
V gene: TRBV6-6

CDR3 protein: CASSPLGLAGYEQYF
clone size: -
V gene: TRBV14

CDR3 protein: CASSFPGTGIYEQYF
clone size: -
V gene: TRBV5-6